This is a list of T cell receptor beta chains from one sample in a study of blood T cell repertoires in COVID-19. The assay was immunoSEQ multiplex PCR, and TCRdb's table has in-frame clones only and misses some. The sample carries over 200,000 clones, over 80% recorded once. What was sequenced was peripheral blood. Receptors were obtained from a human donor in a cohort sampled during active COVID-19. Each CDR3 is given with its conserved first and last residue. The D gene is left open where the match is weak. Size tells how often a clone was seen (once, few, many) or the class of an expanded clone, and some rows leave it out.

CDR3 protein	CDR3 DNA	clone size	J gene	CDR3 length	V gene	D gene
CASSPDTSSGANVLTF	TGTGCCAGCTCACCGGACACCTCCTCTGGGGCCAACGTCCTGACTTTC	few	TRBJ2-6	16	TRBV18	NA
CASSLRGPGQPQHF	TGTGCCAGCAGCCTCAGGGGGCCAGGACAGCCCCAGCATTTT	once	TRBJ1-5	14	TRBV5-6	TRBD1
CAISENGQGFEQYF	TGTGCCATCAGTGAGAATGGACAGGGGTTCGAGCAGTACTTC	NA	TRBJ2-7	14	TRBV10-3	TRBD1
CASTDIYYEQYF	TGTGCCAGCACGGACATCTACTACGAGCAGTACTTC	few	TRBJ2-7	12	TRBV6-5	NA
CASSSPGDGETQYF	TGTGCCAGCAGCTCTCCAGGGGACGGAGAGACCCAGTACTTC	NA	TRBJ2-5	14	TRBV5-4	NA
CASRTSGDSTDTQYF	TGTGCCAGCCGAACTAGCGGGGATAGCACAGATACGCAGTATTTT	NA	TRBJ2-3	15	TRBV2	TRBD2
CASSYSGSPAYEQYF	TGTGCCAGCAGTTACTCGGGCAGCCCAGCCTACGAGCAGTACTTC	NA	TRBJ2-7	15	TRBV6-5	NA
CASRTGGTEAFF	TGTGCCAGCCGGACAGGGGGCACTGAAGCTTTCTTT	NA	TRBJ1-1	12	TRBV6-5	TRBD1
CASSLSFGSSYNEQFF	TGTGCCAGCAGTTTAAGCTTTGGGAGCTCCTACAATGAGCAGTTCTTC	few	TRBJ2-1	16	TRBV27	NA
CASSLEWQIQYF	TGTGCCAGCAGCTTAGAATGGCAGATCCAGTACTTC	NA	TRBJ2-5	12	TRBV7-9	NA
CASSLTGNTEAFF	TGTGCCAGCAGCTTAACGGGTAACACTGAAGCTTTCTTT	NA	TRBJ1-1	13	TRBV5-4	NA
CASSPGTGGGEQYF	TGTGCCAGCAGCCCCGGGACAGGAGGAGGTGAGCAGTACTTC	NA	TRBJ2-7	14	TRBV14	TRBD1
CASSFRGPERKAFF	TGTGCCAGCAGCTTCAGGGGGCCGGAAAGAAAGGCTTTCTTT	NA	TRBJ1-1	14	TRBV7-2	TRBD1
CASSVERSSGFKLGTYNEQFF	TGTGCCAGCAGCGTAGAGAGGTCTAGCGGATTTAAACTTGGGACCTACAATGAGCAGTTCTTC	NA	TRBJ2-1	21	TRBV9	TRBD2
CSVEPGIVGETQYF	TGCAGCGTTGAACCGGGAATAGTCGGAGAGACCCAGTACTTC	NA	TRBJ2-5	14	TRBV29-1	NA
CASSQDLSGGSSEQFF	TGCGCCAGCAGCCAAGATCTGTCGGGAGGGTCTAGCGAGCAGTTCTTC	NA	TRBJ2-1	16	TRBV4-3	TRBD2
CATSVGTRLFSGANVLTF	TGTGCCACCAGTGTAGGGACAAGACTCTTCTCTGGGGCCAACGTCCTGACTTTC	NA	TRBJ2-6	18	TRBV24-1	NA
CASRALAESYNEQFF	TGTGCCAGCAGGGCCCTAGCGGAGTCCTACAATGAGCAGTTCTTC	NA	TRBJ2-1	15	TRBV2	TRBD2
CASSPRTGMNYGYTF	TGTGCCAGCAGTCCACGGACAGGGATGAACTATGGCTACACCTTC	NA	TRBJ1-2	15	TRBV27	TRBD1
CASSYSRRGYEQYF	TGTGCCAGCAGTTACTCGAGGCGTGGTTACGAGCAGTACTTC	NA	TRBJ2-7	14	TRBV6-5	NA
CASSFATGFWGSSVNTEAFF	TGTGCCAGCAGCTTTGCCACGGGGTTCTGGGGAAGTTCGGTGAACACTGAAGCTTTCTTT	NA	TRBJ1-1	20	TRBV5-4	NA
CASSQETGGDLYTEAFF	TGCGCCAGCAGCCAAGAGACAGGGGGCGATTTATACACTGAAGCTTTCTTT	NA	TRBJ1-1	17	TRBV4-3	TRBD1
CASSLYGGFADTQYF	TGTGCCAGCAGTTTATATGGGGGGTTCGCAGATACGCAGTATTTT	NA	TRBJ2-3	15	TRBV28	NA
CAWSGTAYGYTF	TGTGCCTGGAGCGGGACAGCCTATGGCTACACCTTC	NA	TRBJ1-2	12	TRBV30	TRBD1
CASSGNGDNQPQHF	TGTGCCAGCAGCGGGAACGGGGACAATCAGCCCCAGCATTTT	NA	TRBJ1-5	14	TRBV9	NA
CASSLRGSGRIGEQYF	TGTGCCAGCAGCCTAAGGGGGAGCGGGAGAATTGGCGAGCAGTACTTC	NA	TRBJ2-7	16	TRBV7-2	TRBD2
CASRAGFGSNEKLFF	TGTGCCAGCAGGGCAGGGTTCGGGAGTAATGAAAAACTGTTTTTT	NA	TRBJ1-4	15	TRBV2	NA
CASSYSRDREGQPPFGSGYTF	TGTGCCAGCAGTTACTCTCGGGACAGGGAGGGGCAGCCTCCATTTGGTAGTGGCTACACCTTC	NA	TRBJ1-2	21	TRBV6-2/TRBV6-3	TRBD1